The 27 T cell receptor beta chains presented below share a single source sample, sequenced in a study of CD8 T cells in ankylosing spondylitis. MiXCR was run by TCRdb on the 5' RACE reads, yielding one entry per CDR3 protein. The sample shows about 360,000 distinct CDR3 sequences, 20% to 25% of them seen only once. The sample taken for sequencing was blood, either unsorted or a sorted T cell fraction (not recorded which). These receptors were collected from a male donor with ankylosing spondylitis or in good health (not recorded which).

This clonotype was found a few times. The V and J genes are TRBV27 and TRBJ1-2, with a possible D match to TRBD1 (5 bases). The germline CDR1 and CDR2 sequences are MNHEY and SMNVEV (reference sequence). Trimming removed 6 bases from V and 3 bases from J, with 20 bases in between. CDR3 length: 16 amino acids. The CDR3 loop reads CASSPRDGAYYYGYTF. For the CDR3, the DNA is TGTGCCAGCAGCCCCCGGGACGGCGCCTATTACTATGGCTACACCTTC.

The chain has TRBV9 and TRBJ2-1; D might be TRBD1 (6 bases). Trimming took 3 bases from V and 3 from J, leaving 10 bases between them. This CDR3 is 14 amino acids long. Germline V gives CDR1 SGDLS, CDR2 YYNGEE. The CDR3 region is CASSAEGVYNEQFF. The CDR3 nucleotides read TGTGCCAGCAGCGCCGAGGGGGTCTACAATGAGCAGTTCTTC.

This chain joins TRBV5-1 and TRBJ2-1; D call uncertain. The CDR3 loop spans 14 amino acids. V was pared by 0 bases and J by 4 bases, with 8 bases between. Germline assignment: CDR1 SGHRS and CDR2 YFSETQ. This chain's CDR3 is CASSLVLSYNEQFF. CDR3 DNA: TGCGCCAGCAGCTTGGTGCTTAGTTACAATGAGCAGTTCTTC.

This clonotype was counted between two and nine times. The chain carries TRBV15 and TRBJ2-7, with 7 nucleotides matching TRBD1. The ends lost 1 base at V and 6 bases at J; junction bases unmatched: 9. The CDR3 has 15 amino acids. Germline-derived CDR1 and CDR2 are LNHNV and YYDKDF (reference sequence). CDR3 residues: CATSRGEGQSPEQYF. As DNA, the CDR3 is TGTGCCACCAGCAGAGGAGAGGGACAGTCTCCCGAGCAGTACTTC.

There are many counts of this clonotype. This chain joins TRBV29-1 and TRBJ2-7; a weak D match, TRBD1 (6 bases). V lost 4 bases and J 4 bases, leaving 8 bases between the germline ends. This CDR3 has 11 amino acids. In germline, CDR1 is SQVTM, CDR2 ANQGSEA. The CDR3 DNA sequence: TGCAGCGTTGCAAGGGGGTACGAGCAGTACTTC. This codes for CSVARGYEQYF.

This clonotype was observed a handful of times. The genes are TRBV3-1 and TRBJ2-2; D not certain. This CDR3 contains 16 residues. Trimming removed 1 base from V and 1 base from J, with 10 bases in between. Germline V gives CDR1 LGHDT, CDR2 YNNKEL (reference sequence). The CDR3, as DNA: TGTGCCAGCAGCCAAGCCCGACACCGGAACACCGGGGAGCTGTTTTTT. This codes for CASSQARHRNTGELFF.

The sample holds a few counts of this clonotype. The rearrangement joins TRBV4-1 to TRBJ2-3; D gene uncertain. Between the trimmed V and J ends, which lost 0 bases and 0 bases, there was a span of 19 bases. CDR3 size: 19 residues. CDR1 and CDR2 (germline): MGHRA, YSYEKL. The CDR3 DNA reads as TGCGCCAGCAGCCAAGATAGCAGGCCACCACCAATAAGCACAGATACGCAGTATTTT. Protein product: CASSQDSRPPPISTDTQYF.

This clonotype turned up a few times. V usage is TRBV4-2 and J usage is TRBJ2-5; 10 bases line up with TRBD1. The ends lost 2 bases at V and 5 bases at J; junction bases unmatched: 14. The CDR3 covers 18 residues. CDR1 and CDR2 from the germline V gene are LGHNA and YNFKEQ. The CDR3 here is CASSQSRQGAPTVETQYF. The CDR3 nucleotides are TGTGCCAGCAGCCAATCCCGACAGGGGGCCCCGACTGTCGAGACCCAGTACTTC.

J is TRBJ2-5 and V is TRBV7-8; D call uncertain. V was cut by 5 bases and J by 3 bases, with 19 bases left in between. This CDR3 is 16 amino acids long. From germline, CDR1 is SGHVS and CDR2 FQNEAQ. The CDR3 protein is CASSALKGMLEETQYF. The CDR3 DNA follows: TGTGCCAGCAGCGCTCTAAAGGGAATGCTTGAAGAGACCCAGTACTTC.

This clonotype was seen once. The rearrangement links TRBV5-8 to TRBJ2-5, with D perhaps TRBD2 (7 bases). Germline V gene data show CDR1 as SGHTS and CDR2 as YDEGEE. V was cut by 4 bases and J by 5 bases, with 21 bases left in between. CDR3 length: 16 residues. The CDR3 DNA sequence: TGTGCCAGCAGCCCACCTCGGGGGGCCATAGATGAGACCCAGTACTTC. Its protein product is CASSPPRGAIDETQYF.

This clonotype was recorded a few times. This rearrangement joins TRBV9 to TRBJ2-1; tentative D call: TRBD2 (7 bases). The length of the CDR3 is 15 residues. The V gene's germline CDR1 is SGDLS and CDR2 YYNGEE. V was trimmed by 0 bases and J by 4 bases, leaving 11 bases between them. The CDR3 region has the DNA TGTGCCAGCAGCGTAGACGGGGGGCTTTACAATGAGCAGTTCTTC. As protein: CASSVDGGLYNEQFF.

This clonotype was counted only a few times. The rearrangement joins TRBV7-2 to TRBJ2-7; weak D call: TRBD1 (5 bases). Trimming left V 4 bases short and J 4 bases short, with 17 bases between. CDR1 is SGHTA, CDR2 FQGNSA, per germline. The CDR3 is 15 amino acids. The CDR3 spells CASSSAQGSPYEQYF. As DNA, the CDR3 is TGTGCCAGCAGCTCGGCTCAGGGATCCCCATACGAGCAGTACTTC. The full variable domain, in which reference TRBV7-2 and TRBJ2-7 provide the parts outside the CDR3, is GAGVSQSPSNKVTEKGKDVELRCDPISGHTALYWYRQSLGQGLEFLIYFQGNSAPDKSGLPSDRFSAERTGGSVSTLTIQRTQQEDSAVYLCASSSAQGSPYEQYFGPGTRLTVT.

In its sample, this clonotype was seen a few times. CDR3 protein: CASSLMGDYEQYF. CDR3 coding DNA: TGTGCCAGTAGTCTGATGGGGGACTACGAGCAGTACTTC. This sequence joins TRBV19 and TRBJ2-7, with D possibly called TRBD1 or TRBD2 (5 bases each). V dropped 5 bases and J dropped 3 bases, with 11 bases sitting between them. Germline loops: CDR1 LNHDA, CDR2 SQIVND (reference sequence). CDR3 length equals 13 residues.

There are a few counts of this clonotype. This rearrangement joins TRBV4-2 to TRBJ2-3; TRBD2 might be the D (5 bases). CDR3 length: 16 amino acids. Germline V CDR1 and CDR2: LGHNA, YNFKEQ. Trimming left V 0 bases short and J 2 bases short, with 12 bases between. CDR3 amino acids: CASSQDGLGNTDTQYF. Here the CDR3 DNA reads TGTGCCAGCAGCCAAGATGGACTGGGAAACACAGATACGCAGTATTTT.

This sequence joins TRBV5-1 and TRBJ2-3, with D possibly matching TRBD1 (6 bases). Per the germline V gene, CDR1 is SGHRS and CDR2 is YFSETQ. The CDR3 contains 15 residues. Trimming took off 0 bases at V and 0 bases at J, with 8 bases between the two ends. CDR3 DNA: TGCGCCAGCAGCTTGGGACAGGAGAGCACAGATACGCAGTATTTT. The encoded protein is CASSLGQESTDTQYF.

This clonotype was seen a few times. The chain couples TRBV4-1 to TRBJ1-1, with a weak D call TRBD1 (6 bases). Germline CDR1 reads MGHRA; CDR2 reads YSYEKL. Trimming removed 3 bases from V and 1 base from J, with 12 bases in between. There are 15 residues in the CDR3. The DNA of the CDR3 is TGCGCCAGCAGCCAGTACGTACAGGGGAACACTGAAGCTTTCTTT. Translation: CASSQYVQGNTEAFF.

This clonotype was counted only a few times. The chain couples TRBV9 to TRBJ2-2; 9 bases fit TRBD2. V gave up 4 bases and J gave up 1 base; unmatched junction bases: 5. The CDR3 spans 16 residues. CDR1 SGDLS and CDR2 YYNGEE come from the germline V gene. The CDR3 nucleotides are TGTGCCAGCAGCCCCAGACTAGCGGAGAACACCGGGGAGCTGTTTTTT. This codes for CASSPRLAENTGELFF.

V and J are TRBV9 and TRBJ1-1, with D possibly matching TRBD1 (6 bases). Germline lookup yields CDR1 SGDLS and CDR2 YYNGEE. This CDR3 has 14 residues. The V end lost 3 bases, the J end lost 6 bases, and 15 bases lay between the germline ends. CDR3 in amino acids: CASSAPDRTAEAFF. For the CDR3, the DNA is TGTGCCAGCAGCGCACCGGACCGGACAGCTGAAGCTTTCTTT.

The CDR3 DNA reads as TGCAGTGCAAGACAATACGGCAACTATGGCTACACCTTC. This codes for CSARQYGNYGYTF. The chain combines TRBV20-1 with TRBJ1-2; no clear D. CDR1 DFQATT and CDR2 SNEGSKA come from the germline V gene (reference sequence). The CDR3 has 13 residues. V lost 6 bases to trimming and J lost 2 bases, with 13 bases between them.

In DNA form, the CDR3 reads TGTGCCAGCAGCTACAAAACAGGGTGGTCCTACGAGCAGTACTTC. As protein: CASSYKTGWSYEQYF. This chain joins TRBV13 and TRBJ2-7; possible D gene TRBD1, 6 bases. CDR3 size: 15 residues. Germline assignment: CDR1 PRHDT and CDR2 FYEKMQ (reference sequence). V was clipped by 4 bases and J by 1 base, with 14 bases between them.

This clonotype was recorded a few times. CDR3 in amino acids: CATSAWGQTGELFF. The CDR3 DNA reads TGTGCCACCAGCGCCTGGGGGCAGACCGGGGAGCTGTTTTTT. The V and J genes are TRBV24-1 and TRBJ2-2; possible D gene TRBD1, 6 bases. The V end was cut by 7 bases, the J end by 5 bases, with 13 bases between. Germline CDR1 reads KGHDR; CDR2 reads SFDVKD. CDR3 length: 14 residues.

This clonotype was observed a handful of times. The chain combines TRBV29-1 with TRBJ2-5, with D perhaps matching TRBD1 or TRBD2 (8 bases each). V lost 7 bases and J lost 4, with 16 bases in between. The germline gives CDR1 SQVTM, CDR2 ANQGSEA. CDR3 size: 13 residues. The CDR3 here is CSAQGAGGETQYF. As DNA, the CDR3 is TGCAGCGCCCAGGGGGCGGGAGGAGAGACCCAGTACTTC.

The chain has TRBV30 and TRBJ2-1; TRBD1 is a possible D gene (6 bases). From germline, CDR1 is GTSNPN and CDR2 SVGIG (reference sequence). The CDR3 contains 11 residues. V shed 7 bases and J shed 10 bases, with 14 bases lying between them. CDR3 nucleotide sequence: TGTGCCTATTCACCCGGGACAGAGCAGTTCTTC. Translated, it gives CAYSPGTEQFF. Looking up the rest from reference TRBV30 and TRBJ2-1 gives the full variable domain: SQTIHQWPATLVQPVGSPLSLECTVEGTSNPNLYWYRQAAGRGLQLLFYSVGIGQISSEVPQNLSASRPQDRQFILSSKKLLLSDSGFYLCAYSPGTEQFFGPGTRLTVL.

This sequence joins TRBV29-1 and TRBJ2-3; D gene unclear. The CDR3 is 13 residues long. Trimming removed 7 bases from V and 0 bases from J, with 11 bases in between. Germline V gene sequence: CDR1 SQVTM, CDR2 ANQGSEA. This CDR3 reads CSDWTESTDTQYF. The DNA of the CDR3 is TGCAGCGACTGGACGGAGAGCACAGATACGCAGTATTTT.

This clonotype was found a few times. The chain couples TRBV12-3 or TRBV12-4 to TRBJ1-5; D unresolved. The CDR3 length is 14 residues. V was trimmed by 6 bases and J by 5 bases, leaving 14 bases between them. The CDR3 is CASSPGLGHQPQHF. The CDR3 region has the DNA TGTGCCAGCAGCCCGGGCCTTGGGCATCAGCCCCAGCATTTT.

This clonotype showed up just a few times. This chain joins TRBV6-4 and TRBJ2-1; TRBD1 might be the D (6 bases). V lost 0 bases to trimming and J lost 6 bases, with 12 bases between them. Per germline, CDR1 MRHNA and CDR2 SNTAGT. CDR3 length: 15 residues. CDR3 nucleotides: TGTGCCAGCAGTGACTCGGGGGTAGGGGGCAATGAGCAGTTCTTC. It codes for CASSDSGVGGNEQFF.

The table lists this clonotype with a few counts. CDR3 loop: CASSLEDSLEQYF. The DNA of the CDR3 is TGTGCCAGCAGCTTAGAGGACAGTCTCGAGCAGTACTTC. This chain links TRBV11-2 with TRBJ2-7; a possible D gene is TRBD1 (6 bases). The germline V and J ends were trimmed by 0 bases and 6 bases, with 9 bases remaining between them. Germline V lookup: CDR1 SGHAT, CDR2 FQNNGV. The CDR3 contains 13 residues.